This T cell receptor beta chain emerged from a study of blood T cells in healthy people across ages. Overall study results and limits: Older individuals had lower TCR beta diversity per million T cells (the decline was roughly linear).

CDR1 and CDR2 (germline): SGHRS, YFSETQ. The CDR3 extends over 15 amino acids. The table lists this clonotype with a few counts. The antigen is unknown. Peripheral blood samples of 9 to 10 milliliters were drawn from each donor. Sample-barcoded 5' priming and a J-beta primer mix drove a second PCR of 7 to 11 cycles. Each TCR beta cDNA got a 12-nucleotide random molecular identifier. TCRdb re-called the 5' RACE reads through MiXCR, storing one row per CDR3 protein. Among over 600,000 distinct CDR3 sequences listed, under 25% were seen once. The sample comprised blood. The rearrangement uses TRBV5-1 and TRBJ2-5; TRBD2 matches at 8 bases. The J call may be faulty, since TRBJ2-7 better matches the DNA end. This TCR derives from a man between 65 and 79 years old in good health. The CDR3 DNA follows: TGCGCCAGCAGCTTGGGGACGGGAGGGCCCTACGAGCAGTACTTC. Translation: CASSLGTGGPYEQYF.